This passage covers 20 T cell receptor beta chains from one sample sequenced in a study of blood T cell repertoires in COVID-19. Some clones are missing from TCRdb's copy, which holds only in-frame ones; the method was immunoSEQ multiplex PCR. The data hold under 75,000 clones, with about nine tenths observed a single time. The sample was peripheral blood. The origin of the receptors is a man aged 25 to 40 with acute or convalescent COVID-19.

The V call is TRBV19, the J call TRBJ1-2; 8 bases align to TRBD1. There are 14 residues in the CDR3. Germline V gene sequence: CDR1 LNHDA, CDR2 SQIVND (reference sequence). The junction had 8 bases not matched to a gene; V was cut back by 5 bases and J by 6 bases. This CDR3 is CASSSGGAGDGYTF. Here the CDR3 DNA reads TGTGCCAGTAGTTCAGGGGGCGCGGGTGATGGCTACACCTTC.

This rearrangement joins TRBV24-1 to TRBJ2-7; 8 bases match TRBD2. This CDR3 spans 16 amino acids. Per germline, CDR1 KGHDR and CDR2 SFDVKD. Losses at the gene ends were 4 bases for V and 6 bases for J; bases not matched to a gene: 13. CDR3 sequence reads: CATSETNSGIDAEQYF. CDR3 nucleotide sequence: TGTGCCACCAGTGAAACGAATAGCGGGATTGATGCCGAGCAGTACTTC.

This chain links TRBV28 with TRBJ2-1, with 9 bases identical to TRBD2. The germline V gene encodes CDR1 MDHEN and CDR2 SYDVKM. V was clipped by 4 bases and J by 3 bases; unmatched bases: 7. The CDR3 consists of 16 residues. The CDR3: CASSSFSGRSYNEQFF. As DNA, the CDR3 is TGTGCCAGCAGTTCATTTAGCGGGAGAAGCTACAATGAGCAGTTCTTC.

The chain is built from TRBV12-3 or TRBV12-4 and TRBJ2-4; 7 nucleotides align to TRBD1. The CDR3 is 13 residues long. V lost 4 bases to trimming and J lost 5 bases; unmatched junction nucleotides: 2. CDR3 loop: CASSSGQQNIQYF. Here the CDR3 DNA reads TGTGCCAGCAGTTCGGGACAGCAAAACATTCAGTACTTC.

V is TRBV15 and J is TRBJ1-2, with D possibly matching TRBD1 (6 bases). V shed 0 bases and J shed 4 bases, with 15 bases lying between them. Germline V CDR1 and CDR2: LNHNV, YYDKDF (reference sequence). The CDR3 spans 16 residues. The CDR3 loop is CATSRDRTAASYGYTF. Here the CDR3 DNA reads TGTGCCACCAGCAGAGATAGGACAGCGGCCTCCTATGGCTACACCTTC.

The DNA for the CDR3 is TGCAGTGCTAGTGTCGCAGGGTATCAGCCCCAGCATTTT. Its translation is CSASVAGYQPQHF. This chain links TRBV20-1 with TRBJ1-5; D possibly corresponds to TRBD1 (5 bases). Germline values: CDR1 DFQATT, CDR2 SNEGSKA (reference sequence). Trimming cost V 3 bases and J 5 bases, with 11 bases left between them. This CDR3 has 13 amino acids.

The chain links TRBV19 to TRBJ1-2; 10 positions agree with TRBD1. There are 15 residues in the CDR3. The J segment lost 6 bases and the V segment lost 6 bases, leaving 10 bases of the junction unmatched. Germline-derived CDR1 and CDR2 are LNHDA and SQIVND (reference sequence). This CDR3 reads CASRLPGQGRDGYTF. The CDR3 DNA reads as TGTGCCAGTAGGCTACCGGGACAGGGGAGGGATGGCTACACCTTC.

The chain has TRBV7-8 and TRBJ1-4; TRBD1 agrees at 10 bases. The J segment lost 7 bases and the V segment lost 1 base, leaving 3 bases of the junction unmatched. The CDR3 extends over 15 amino acids. Germline V lookup: CDR1 SGHVS, CDR2 FQNEAQ. The CDR3: CASSLVTGGVEKLFF. As DNA, the CDR3 is TGTGCCAGCAGCTTAGTGACAGGGGGCGTTGAAAAACTGTTTTTT.

The chain uses TRBV7-9 and TRBJ1-1; no definite D call. CDR1 and CDR2 (germline): SEHNR, FQNEAQ (reference sequence). The CDR3 contains 14 residues. With 4 bases removed from V and 4 bases from J, the gap between germline ends came to 13 bases. The DNA for the CDR3 is TGTGCCAGCAGCTCGGACGGGAGGACCACTGAAGCTTTCTTT. Its translation is CASSSDGRTTEAFF.

The CDR3 reads CASSLDHYGEQFF. The CDR3 DNA follows: TGTGCCAGCAGCTTAGACCACTACGGTGAGCAGTTCTTC. The chain combines TRBV11-3 with TRBJ2-1, with D uncertain. Trimming took 0 bases from V and 9 from J, leaving 9 bases between them. The CDR3 runs to 13 residues. Germline lookup yields CDR1 SGHNT and CDR2 YENEEA.

V is TRBV6-6 and J is TRBJ2-5; D ambiguous. Germline V gene lookup returns CDR1 MNHNY and CDR2 SVGAGI (reference sequence). The CDR3 extends over 12 amino acids. V shed 0 bases and J shed 5 bases, with 4 bases lying between them. For the CDR3, the DNA is TGTGCCAGCAGTTACTCTGCGGAGACCCAGTACTTC. It is translated as CASSYSAETQYF.

This clone turned up a few times. The chain couples TRBV6-5 to TRBJ1-2; no definite D call. The length of the CDR3 is 11 residues. Trimming removed 7 bases at V and 1 base at J, with 4 bases between. From germline, CDR1 is MNHEY and CDR2 SVGAGI. CDR3 DNA: TGTGCCAGCACCTTTAACTATGGCTACACCTTC. Encoded protein: CASTFNYGYTF.

The V gene is TRBV9, the J gene TRBJ1-4; D gene unclear. This CDR3 spans 16 amino acids. Germline CDR1 is SGDLS and CDR2 is YYNGEE. V shed 3 bases and J shed 8 bases, with 20 bases lying between them. CDR3 sequence reads: CASSGTLGVSDEKLFF. The CDR3, as DNA: TGTGCCAGCAGCGGGACCCTCGGGGTGTCGGACGAAAAACTGTTTTTT.

This clone appeared once. CDR3: CASSTDSNTGELFF. The CDR3 nucleotides read TGTGCCAGCAGTACCGACTCGAACACCGGGGAGCTGTTTTTT. This chain joins TRBV2 and TRBJ2-2; D ambiguous. This CDR3 is built from 14 residues. Germline V gene data show CDR1 as SNHLY and CDR2 as FYNNEI. V was pared by 5 bases and J by 0 bases, with 7 bases between.

The chain uses TRBV30 and TRBJ1-4, with a weak D call TRBD1 (5 bases). Trimming stripped 3 bases from V and 0 bases from J, with 17 bases between. This CDR3 has 17 residues. CDR1 and CDR2 from the germline V gene are GTSNPN and SVGIG (reference sequence). This CDR3 is CAWSPGGPEATNEKLFF. CDR3 DNA sequence: TGTGCCTGGAGCCCCGGGGGACCCGAAGCAACTAATGAAAAACTGTTTTTT.

This chain links TRBV3-1 (or the pseudogene TRBV3-2) with TRBJ1-6, with 9 nucleotides matching TRBD1. CDR3 length: 17 residues. With 4 bases clipped from V and 7 bases from J, the junction kept 11 bases outside the gene matches. Germline V gives CDR1 LGHDT, CDR2 YNNKEL (reference sequence). CDR3 in amino acids: CASSREYRDRENSPLHF. CDR3 bases: TGTGCCAGCAGCCGAGAGTACCGGGACAGGGAAAATTCACCCCTCCACTTT.

The chain employs TRBV10-3 and TRBJ2-1, with D possibly matching TRBD2 (7 bases). The CDR3 loop spans 15 amino acids. CDR1 is ENHRY, CDR2 SYGVKD, per germline. Trimming removed 2 bases from V and 7 bases from J, with 15 bases in between. The CDR3 protein is CAISEARGGGNEQFF. CDR3 sequence (DNA): TGTGCCATCAGTGAGGCCCGGGGAGGGGGTAATGAGCAGTTCTTC.

The CDR3 region has the DNA TGTGCCAGCAGCTTAGGCATCATGCAGGGCCACACCTTC. It translates to CASSLGIMQGHTF. This chain joins TRBV11-2 and TRBJ1-2; D is perhaps TRBD1 (5 bases). The V end was cut by 1 base, the J end by 12 bases, with 15 bases between. CDR3 length: 13 residues. The germline V gene has CDR1 SGHAT and CDR2 FQNNGV. Together with reference TRBV11-2 and TRBJ1-2, the CDR3 gives the full variable domain: EAGVAQSPRYKIIEKRQSVAFWCNPISGHATLYWYQQILGQGPKLLIQFQNNGVVDDSQLPKDRFSAERLKGVDSTLKIQPAKLEDSAVYLCASSLGIMQGHTFGSGTRLTVV.

V gene TRBV19 combines with J gene TRBJ2-5; 7 bases agree with TRBD1. Per germline, CDR1 LNHDA and CDR2 SQIVND (reference sequence). The J segment lost 4 bases and the V segment lost 5 bases, leaving 7 bases of the junction unmatched. The CDR3 consists of 14 residues. The CDR3 region is CASSVTGLGETQYF. The CDR3 DNA sequence: TGTGCCAGTAGTGTGACAGGGTTAGGAGAGACCCAGTACTTC.

In its sample, this clone was seen a few times. The chain links TRBV10-1 to TRBJ2-7; weak D call: TRBD1 (6 bases). CDR3 size: 12 residues. Looked up from germline, CDR1 is WNHNN and CDR2 is SYGVQD (reference sequence). The V end lost 0 bases, the J end lost 6 bases, and 6 bases lay between the germline ends. The CDR3 loop reads CASSESGAEQYV. In DNA, the CDR3 is TGCGCCAGCAGTGAGTCGGGGGCCGAGCAGTACGTC.